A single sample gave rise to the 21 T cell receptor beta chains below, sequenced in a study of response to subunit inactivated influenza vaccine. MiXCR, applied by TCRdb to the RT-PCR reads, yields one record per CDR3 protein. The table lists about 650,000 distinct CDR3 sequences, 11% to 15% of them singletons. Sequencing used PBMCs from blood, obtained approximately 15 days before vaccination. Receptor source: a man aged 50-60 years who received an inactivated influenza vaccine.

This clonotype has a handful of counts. The CDR3 is CASSPGGLQETQYF. CDR3 sequence (DNA): TGTGCCAGCTCACCCGGCGGGTTGCAAGAGACCCAGTACTTC. The chain employs TRBV18 and TRBJ2-5, with TRBD2 as a possible D gene (5 bases). The V gene's germline CDR1 is KGHSH and CDR2 LQKENI. V was cut by 3 bases and J by 2 bases, with 10 bases left in between. CDR3 length equals 14 residues.

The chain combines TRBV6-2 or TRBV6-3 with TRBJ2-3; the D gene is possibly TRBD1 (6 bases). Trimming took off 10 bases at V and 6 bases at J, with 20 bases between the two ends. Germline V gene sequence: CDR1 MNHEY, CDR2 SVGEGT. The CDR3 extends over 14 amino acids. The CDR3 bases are TGTGCCACTTCGGTCACAGGGTTCTATGATACGCAGTATTTT. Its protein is CATSVTGFYDTQYF.

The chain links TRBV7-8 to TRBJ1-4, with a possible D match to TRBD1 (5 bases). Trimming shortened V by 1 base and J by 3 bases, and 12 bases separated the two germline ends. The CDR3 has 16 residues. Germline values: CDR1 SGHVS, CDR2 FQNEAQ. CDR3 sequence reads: CASSLGTPAANEKLFF. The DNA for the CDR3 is TGTGCCAGCAGCTTAGGGACACCCGCTGCTAATGAAAAACTGTTTTTT. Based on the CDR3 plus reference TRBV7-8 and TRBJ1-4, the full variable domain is GAGVSQSPRYKVAKRGQDVALRCDPISGHVSLFWYQQALGQGPEFLTYFQNEAQLDKSGLPSDRFFAERPEGSVSTLKIQRTQQEDSAVYLCASSLGTPAANEKLFFGSGTQLSVL.

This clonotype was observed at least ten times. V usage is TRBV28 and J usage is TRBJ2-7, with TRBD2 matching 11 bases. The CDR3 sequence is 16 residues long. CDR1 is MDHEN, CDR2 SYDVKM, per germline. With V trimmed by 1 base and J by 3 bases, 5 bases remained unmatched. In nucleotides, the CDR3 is TGTGCCAGCAGTTTATCCTTAGCGGGAGGGAACTACGAGCAGTACTTC. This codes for CASSLSLAGGNYEQYF. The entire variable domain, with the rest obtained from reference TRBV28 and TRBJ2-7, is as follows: DVKVTQSSRYLVKRTGEKVFLECVQDMDHENMFWYRQDPGLGLRLIYFSYDVKMKEKGDIPEGYSVSREKKERFSLILESASTNQTSMYLCASSLSLAGGNYEQYFGPGTRLTVT.

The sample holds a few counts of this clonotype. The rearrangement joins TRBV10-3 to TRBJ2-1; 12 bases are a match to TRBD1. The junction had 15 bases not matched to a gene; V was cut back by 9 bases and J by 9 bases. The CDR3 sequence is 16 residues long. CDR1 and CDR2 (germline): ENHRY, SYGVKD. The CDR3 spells CAISPFSGQGAGEQFF. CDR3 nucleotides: TGTGCCATTTCCCCCTTCTCGGGACAGGGGGCAGGTGAGCAGTTCTTC.

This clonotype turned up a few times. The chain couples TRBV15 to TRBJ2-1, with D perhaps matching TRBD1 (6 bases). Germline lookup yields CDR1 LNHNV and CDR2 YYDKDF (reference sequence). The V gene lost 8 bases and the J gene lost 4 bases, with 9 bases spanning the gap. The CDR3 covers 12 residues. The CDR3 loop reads CATGTHYNEQFF. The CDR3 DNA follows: TGTGCCACCGGGACACATTACAATGAGCAGTTCTTC.

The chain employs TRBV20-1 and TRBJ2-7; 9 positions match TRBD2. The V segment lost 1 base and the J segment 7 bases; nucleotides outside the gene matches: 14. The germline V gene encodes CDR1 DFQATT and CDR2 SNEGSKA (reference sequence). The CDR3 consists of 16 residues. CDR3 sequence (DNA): TGCAGTGCTAGAGGGGTCACTCGCGGGAGGGCCCGGGAGCAGTACTTC. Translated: CSARGVTRGRAREQYF.

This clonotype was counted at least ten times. In DNA, the CDR3 is TGTGCCAGCGGGCCAGGAAATGAGCAGTTCTTC. Amino acids: CASGPGNEQFF. The chain recombines TRBV12-3 or TRBV12-4 with TRBJ2-1, with D hard to call. The length of the CDR3 is 11 residues. Trimming pared 8 bases from V and 7 bases from J, leaving 9 bases between.

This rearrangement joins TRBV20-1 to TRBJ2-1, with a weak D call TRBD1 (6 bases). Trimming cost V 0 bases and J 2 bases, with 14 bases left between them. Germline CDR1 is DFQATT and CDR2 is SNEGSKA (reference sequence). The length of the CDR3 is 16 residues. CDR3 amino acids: CSARDPGRGPYNEQFF. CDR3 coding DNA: TGCAGTGCTAGAGACCCCGGCAGGGGCCCCTACAATGAGCAGTTCTTC.

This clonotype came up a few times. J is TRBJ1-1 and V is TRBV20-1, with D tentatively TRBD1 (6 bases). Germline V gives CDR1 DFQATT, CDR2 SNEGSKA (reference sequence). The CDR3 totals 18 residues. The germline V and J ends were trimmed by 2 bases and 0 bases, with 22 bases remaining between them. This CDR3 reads CSARRPRGGAILNTEAFF. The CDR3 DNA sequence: TGCAGTGCTAGACGACCGAGGGGGGGGGCAATCTTGAACACTGAAGCTTTCTTT.

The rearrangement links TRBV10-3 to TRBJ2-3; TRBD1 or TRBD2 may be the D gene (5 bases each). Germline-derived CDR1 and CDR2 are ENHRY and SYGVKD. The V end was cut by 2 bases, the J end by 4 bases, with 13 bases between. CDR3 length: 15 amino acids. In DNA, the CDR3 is TGTGCCATCAGTGAGGGGCAGAGGGGAGCAGATACGCAGTATTTT. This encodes CAISEGQRGADTQYF.

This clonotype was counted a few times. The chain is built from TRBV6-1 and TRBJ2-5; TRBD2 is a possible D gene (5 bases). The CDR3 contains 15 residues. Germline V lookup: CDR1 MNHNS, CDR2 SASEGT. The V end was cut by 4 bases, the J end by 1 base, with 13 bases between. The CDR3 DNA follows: TGTGCCAGCAGTGGTCGGCGGACTTTCCAAGAGACCCAGTACTTC. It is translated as CASSGRRTFQETQYF.

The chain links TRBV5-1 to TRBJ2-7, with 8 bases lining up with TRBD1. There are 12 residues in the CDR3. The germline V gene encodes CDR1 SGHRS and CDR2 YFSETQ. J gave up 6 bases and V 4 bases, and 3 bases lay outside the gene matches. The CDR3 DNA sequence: TGCGCCAGCAGCGGACAGGGACTCGAGCAGTACTTC. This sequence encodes CASSGQGLEQYF.

CDR3 DNA: TGTGCCAGCAGTGGGACAGGGCGGCACACTGAAGCTTTCTTT. Translated: CASSGTGRHTEAFF. V gene TRBV12-3 or TRBV12-4 combines with J gene TRBJ1-1; 9 bases fit TRBD1. The CDR3 is made up of 14 amino acids. V lost 5 bases, J lost 3 bases, and 4 bases stayed unmatched.

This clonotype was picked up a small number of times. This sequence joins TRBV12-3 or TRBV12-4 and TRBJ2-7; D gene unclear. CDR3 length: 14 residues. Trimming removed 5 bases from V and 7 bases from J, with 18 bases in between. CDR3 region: CASSAHLDVEEQYF. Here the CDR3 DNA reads TGTGCCAGCAGTGCGCACCTGGACGTTGAGGAGCAGTACTTC.

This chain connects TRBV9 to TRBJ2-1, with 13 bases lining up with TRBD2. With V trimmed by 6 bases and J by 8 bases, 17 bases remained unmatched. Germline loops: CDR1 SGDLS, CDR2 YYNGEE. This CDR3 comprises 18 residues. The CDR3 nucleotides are TGTGCCAGCACCCCTCATCCGACCGGGACTAGCGGGACTGATGAGCAGTTCTTC. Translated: CASTPHPTGTSGTDEQFF.

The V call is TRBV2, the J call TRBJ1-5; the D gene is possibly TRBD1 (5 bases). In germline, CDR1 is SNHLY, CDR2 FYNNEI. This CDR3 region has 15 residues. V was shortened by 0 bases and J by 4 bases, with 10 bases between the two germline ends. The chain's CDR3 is CASSEATRVNQPQHF. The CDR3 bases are TGTGCCAGCAGTGAAGCGACCAGGGTGAATCAGCCCCAGCATTTT.

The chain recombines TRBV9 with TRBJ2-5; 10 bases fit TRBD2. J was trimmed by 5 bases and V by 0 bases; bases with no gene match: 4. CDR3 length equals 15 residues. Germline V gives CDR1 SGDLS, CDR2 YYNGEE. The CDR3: CASSVGGSGRETQYF. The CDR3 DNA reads TGTGCCAGCAGCGTAGGTGGTAGCGGGAGGGAGACCCAGTACTTC.

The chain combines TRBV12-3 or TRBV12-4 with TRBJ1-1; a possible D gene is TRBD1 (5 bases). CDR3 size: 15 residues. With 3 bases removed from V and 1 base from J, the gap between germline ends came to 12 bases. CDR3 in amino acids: CASSLYGTSNTEAFF. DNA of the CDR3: TGTGCCAGCAGTTTGTACGGGACCTCGAACACTGAAGCTTTCTTT.

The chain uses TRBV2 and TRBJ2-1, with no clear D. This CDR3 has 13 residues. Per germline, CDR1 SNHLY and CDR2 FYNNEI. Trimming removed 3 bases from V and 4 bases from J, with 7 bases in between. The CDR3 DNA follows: TGTGCCAGCAGTGAGTCAGATTACAATGAGCAGTTCTTC. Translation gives CASSESDYNEQFF.

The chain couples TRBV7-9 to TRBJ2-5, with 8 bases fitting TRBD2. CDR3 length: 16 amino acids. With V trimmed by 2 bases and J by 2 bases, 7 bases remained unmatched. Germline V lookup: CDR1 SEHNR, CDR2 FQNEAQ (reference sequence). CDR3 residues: CASSLSFGRGQETQYF. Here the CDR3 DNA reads TGTGCCAGCAGCTTATCTTTCGGGAGGGGACAAGAGACCCAGTACTTC.